This T cell receptor (beta chain) was obtained from a study of blood T cell repertoires in COVID-19. The assay was immunoSEQ multiplex PCR, and TCRdb's table has in-frame clones only and misses some. The sample carries some 230,000 clones, approximately 83% recorded once. With regard to this clone: The junction departs from germline at one end; a sequencing error may be responsible.

Germline V gives CDR1 SNHLY, CDR2 FYNNEI. This CDR3 is 14 amino acids long. Sequencing was done on a sample of PBMCs or T cells enriched from blood (not recorded which). The source is a woman aged 35 to 49 with acute COVID-19. This chain uses TRBV2 with TRBJ2-1; 9 bases map to TRBD2. CDR3: CASREAGGYNEQFF. As DNA, the CDR3 is TGTGCCAGCAGGGAAGCGGGAGGCTACAATGAGCAGTTCTTC. Drawing the rest from reference TRBV2 and TRBJ2-1, the complete variable domain is EPEVTQTPSHQVTQMGQEVILRCVPISNHLYFYWYRQILGQKVEFLVSFYNNEISEKSEIFDDQFSVERPDGSNFTLKIRSTKLEDSAMYFCASREAGGYNEQFFGPGTRLTVL.